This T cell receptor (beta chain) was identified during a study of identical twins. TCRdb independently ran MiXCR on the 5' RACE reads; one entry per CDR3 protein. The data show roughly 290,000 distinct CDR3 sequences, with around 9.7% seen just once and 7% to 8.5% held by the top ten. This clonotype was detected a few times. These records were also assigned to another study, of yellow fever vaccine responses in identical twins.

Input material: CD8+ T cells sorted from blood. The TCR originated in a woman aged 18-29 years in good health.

CDR3 DNA sequence: TGCGCCAGCAGCCAAGTACAGGGTTCGGTCACTGAAGCTTTCTTT. Encoded protein: CASSQVQGSVTEAFF. V and J are TRBV4-1 and TRBJ1-1; D perhaps matches TRBD1 (6 bases). Trimming shortened V by 1 base and J by 4 bases, and 13 bases separated the two germline ends. The CDR3 length is 15 residues. Per the germline V gene, CDR1 is MGHRA and CDR2 is YSYEKL.